The 7 T cell receptor beta chains presented below share a single source sample, sequenced in a study of blood T cell repertoires in COVID-19. TCRdb's table, derived via immunoSEQ multiplex PCR, lists solely in-frame clones and lacks some. The sample has 9,500 to 15,000 clones; 82% are singletons. Input material: peripheral blood. These receptors all stem from a human donor in a cohort sampled during active COVID-19.

This clone was seen only once. The V call is TRBV2, the J call TRBJ1-3, with 8 positions matching TRBD1. CDR3 size: 15 residues. Germline V gene lookup returns CDR1 SNHLY and CDR2 FYNNEI. With V trimmed by 2 bases and J by 1 base, 1 base remained unmatched. DNA of the CDR3: TGTGCCAGCAGTGAACAGGGGGCTTCTGGAAACACCATATATTTT. Translating gives CASSEQGASGNTIYF.

V gene TRBV2 combines with J gene TRBJ1-3; no definite D call. Looked up from germline, CDR1 is SNHLY and CDR2 is FYNNEI. The CDR3 covers 15 residues. V lost 4 bases, J lost 4 bases, and 14 bases lay in between. This chain's CDR3 is CASSVWPTGGNTIYF. Here the CDR3 DNA reads TGTGCCAGCAGTGTTTGGCCTACGGGAGGAAACACCATATATTTT.

This clone was seen more than once but under ten times. The chain recombines TRBV9 with TRBJ2-5; the match to TRBD2 covers 7 bases. CDR1 is SGDLS, CDR2 YYNGEE, per germline. J lost 4 bases, V lost 4 bases, and 7 bases had no gene match. The CDR3 contains 14 residues. The CDR3 nucleotides are TGTGCCAGCAGCAGTCGGTCGGGAGGAGAGACCCAGTACTTC. This codes for CASSSRSGGETQYF. The whole variable domain, remainder taken from reference TRBV9 and TRBJ2-5, is DSGVTQTPKHLITATGQRVTLRCSPRSGDLSVYWYQQSLDQGLQFLIQYYNGEERAKGNILERFSAQQFPDLHSELNLSSLELGDSALYFCASSSRSGGETQYFGPGTRLLVL.

This chain joins TRBV28 and TRBJ1-1; tentative D call: TRBD1 (5 bases). Germline V CDR1 and CDR2: MDHEN, SYDVKM. V lost 2 bases to trimming and J lost 4 bases, with 14 bases between them. The length of the CDR3 is 15 residues. DNA for the CDR3: TGTGCCAGCAGTTTAGGGGATAAGGGGATCACTGAAGCTTTCTTT. Translated: CASSLGDKGITEAFF.

The chain joins TRBV4-2 to TRBJ2-1; 8 bases align to TRBD2. The CDR3 covers 15 residues. V was clipped by 4 bases and J by 10 bases; unmatched bases: 12. CDR1 and CDR2 from the germline V gene are LGHNA and YNFKEQ. The DNA of the CDR3 is TGTGCCAGCAGCCTCGATCCGGGGGGGCCTGGGGAGCAGTTCTTC. As protein: CASSLDPGGPGEQFF.

The chain is built from TRBV7-9 and TRBJ2-3; 9 bases line up with TRBD1. The germline gives CDR1 SEHNR, CDR2 FQNEAQ (reference sequence). The CDR3 covers 17 residues. Losses at the gene ends were 5 bases for V and 2 bases for J; bases not matched to a gene: 11. CDR3 in amino acids: CASSPRDRALYTDTQYF. The CDR3 DNA sequence: TGTGCCAGCAGCCCGCGGGACAGGGCCCTATACACAGATACGCAGTATTTT.

The chain uses TRBV19 and TRBJ1-5; no reliable D call. Germline CDR1 and CDR2: LNHDA and SQIVND (reference sequence). The CDR3 sequence is 14 residues long. V was trimmed by 7 bases and J by 6 bases, leaving 16 bases between them. The CDR3 here is CASTHPGVGQPQHF. In nucleotides, the CDR3 is TGTGCCAGTACCCATCCCGGGGTGGGTCAGCCCCAGCATTTT.